These T cell receptor beta chains were read from a single sample in a study of high-grade serous ovarian cancer treatment subgroups. Produced via immunoSEQ multiplex PCR; TCRdb's table is partial and in-frame only. The sample holds thousands of clones, 76% seen once. Sequences were obtained from tumor tissue. The receptor set was obtained from a human donor with high-grade serous ovarian cancer. Both conserved end residues are trimmed from each CDR3.

J gene	V gene	CDR3 protein
TRBJ1-2	TRBV6-5	ASGDPNYGYT
TRBJ2-3	TRBV19	ASRSGTGGSTQY
TRBJ1-6	TRBV2	ASGKDRADNSPLH
TRBJ1-2	TRBV14	ASSHPGGWDGYT
TRBJ1-2	TRBV29-1	SVGQGANYGYT
TRBJ2-5	TRBV5-1	ASSGGTSGQETQY
TRBJ2-1	TRBV5-4	ASSVVGFDEQF
TRBJ2-1	TRBV19	ASSIYNEQF
TRBJ2-7	TRBV6-5	ASRRTDGESYEQY
TRBJ2-2	TRBV2	ASREDSATNGELF
TRBJ1-5	TRBV2	ASSAALFNQPQH
TRBJ1-2	TRBV10-2	ASSEGGSYGYT
TRBJ2-3	TRBV25-1	ASSELTSGNTDTQY
TRBJ1-1	TRBV20-1	SARSGPEAF
TRBJ1-5	TRBV6-6	ASRFLQAQYQPQH
TRBJ1-1	TRBV9	ASTEGGGESTEAF
TRBJ2-2	TRBV29-1	SAVTGGYTGELF
TRBJ1-1	TRBV4-1	ASSRNRGGNTEAF
TRBJ1-2	TRBV10-3	AISESKGYGYT
TRBJ1-2	TRBV5-3	ARSLRGNYGYT
TRBJ1-2	TRBV6-6	ASGVGYGYT
TRBJ2-7	TRBV6-6	ASSLTGGPEQY
TRBJ2-7	TRBV6-1	ASSADRGPNEQY